One sample yielded the 10 T cell receptor beta chains listed below, sequenced in a study of spatial heterogeneity in lung cancer. These receptors are not linked to any known antigen. TCRdb ran MiXCR on the 5' RACE reads and lists one entry per CDR3 protein. The table shows 3,000 to 4,000 distinct CDR3 sequences, with roughly 4.7% occurring only once. Notes on the study in general: Tumors with more nonsynonymous mutations had more expanded intratumoral alpha and beta TCRs.

Time point: sample taken at primary tumor resection. The sequences come from lung tumor tissue, collected at surgery. The origin of the receptors is a female donor with early-stage non-small cell lung cancer.

The chain links TRBV14 to TRBJ2-3, with no clear D. The CDR3 covers 12 residues. Per germline, CDR1 SGHDN and CDR2 FVKESK. Trimming left V 4 bases short and J 9 bases short, with 11 bases between. The CDR3 reads CASSPHPSTQYF. The CDR3 DNA sequence: TGTGCCAGCAGCCCACACCCATCAACGCAGTATTTT. Using reference TRBV14 and TRBJ2-3 for the parts outside the CDR3, the full variable domain is EAGVTQFPSHSVIEKGQTVTLRCDPISGHDNLYWYRRVMGKEIKFLLHFVKESKQDESGMPNNRFLAERTGGTYSTLKVQPAELEDSGVYFCASSPHPSTQYFGPGTRLTVL.

Ten or more counts support this clonotype. The chain joins TRBV29-1 to TRBJ1-1; D remains unclear. The V gene's germline CDR1 is SQVTM and CDR2 ANQGSEA. V was pared by 7 bases and J by 4 bases, with 16 bases between. This CDR3 is built from 13 residues. CDR3 coding DNA: TGCAGCGCACTCCAGCTTCGGAGCACTGAAGCTTTCTTT. It specifies CSALQLRSTEAFF. Full variable domain (outside the CDR3, taken from reference TRBV29-1 and TRBJ1-1): SAVISQKPSRDICQRGTSLTIQCQVDSQVTMMFWYRQQPGQSLTLIATANQGSEATYESGFVIDKFPISRPNLTFSTLTVSNMSPEDSSIYLCSALQLRSTEAFFGQGTRLTVV.

The J gene is TRBJ1-1, the V gene TRBV5-1, with 12 bases identical to TRBD1. The CDR3 totals 19 residues. Trimming at V came to 5 bases and at J to 4 bases, leaving 18 bases not matched to a gene. CDR1 and CDR2 from the germline V gene are SGHRS and YFSETQ. The CDR3 DNA is TGCGCCAGCAGTTTAATGGGAAGAGGGACAGGGGGCGCAGGCACTGAAGCTTTCTTT. This codes for CASSLMGRGTGGAGTEAFF.

This clonotype is medium-sized by share. This chain links TRBV2 with TRBJ2-1; 9 bases fit TRBD2. The trim removed 7 bases at V and 4 bases at J, leaving 11 bases unmatched. CDR3 length: 16 residues. CDR1 and CDR2 from the germline V gene are SNHLY and FYNNEI. CDR3 sequence: CASTLRAGGQYNEQFF. The CDR3 nucleotides read TGTGCCAGCACCCTCCGGGCGGGGGGGCAATACAATGAGCAGTTCTTC.

This clonotype is medium-sized. J is TRBJ2-7 and V is TRBV5-1; 10 nucleotides agree with TRBD1. CDR1 and CDR2 from the germline V gene are SGHRS and YFSETQ. This CDR3 has 14 residues. Trimming cost V 3 bases and J 7 bases; bases outside gene matches: 7. Here the CDR3 reads CASSYRDRGGEQYF. The CDR3 region has the DNA TGCGCCAGCAGCTACAGGGACAGGGGCGGAGAGCAGTACTTC.

The sample holds many counts of this clonotype. The rearrangement joins TRBV7-2 to TRBJ2-3; no clear D. Trimming took off 1 base at V and 0 bases at J, with 5 bases between the two ends. CDR1 SGHTA and CDR2 FQGNSA come from the germline V gene. This CDR3 contains 14 residues. The chain's CDR3 is CASSLGTSTDTQYF. For the CDR3, the DNA is TGTGCCAGCAGCTTAGGCACTAGCACAGATACGCAGTATTTT.

This clonotype is labeled as medium-sized. This chain connects TRBV5-1 to TRBJ2-5; D unresolved. Germline V CDR1 and CDR2: SGHRS, YFSETQ. V shed 2 bases and J shed 5 bases, with 4 bases lying between them. CDR3 length equals 11 residues. Here the CDR3 DNA reads TGCGCCAGCAGCTTTGGGGAGACCCAGTACTTC. It yields the protein CASSFGETQYF.

The chain carries TRBV19 and TRBJ2-1; TRBD2 matches at 11 bases. CDR1 is LNHDA and CDR2 is SQIVND in the germline V gene (reference sequence). V lost 1 base, J lost 7 bases, and 9 bases stayed unmatched. CDR3 length: 17 amino acids. DNA of the CDR3: TGTGCCAGTAGTATAGCGATCCTGACTAGCGGGATAAATGAGCAGTTCTTC. As protein: CASSIAILTSGINEQFF.

This clonotype was recorded many times. The chain links TRBV7-2 to TRBJ1-1, with 7 bases fitting TRBD1. V shed 6 bases and J 0 bases; nucleotides not matched to a gene: 1. The CDR3 has 13 residues. From germline, CDR1 is SGHTA and CDR2 FQGNSA. The CDR3 sequence: CASRGQLNTEAFF. Here the CDR3 DNA reads TGTGCCAGCAGGGGACAGTTGAACACTGAAGCTTTCTTT.

In this sample, this clonotype is large. The chain carries TRBV18 and TRBJ1-4; D call uncertain. The CDR3 runs 14 residues. V lost 2 bases and J lost 0, with 4 bases in between. The germline gives CDR1 KGHSH, CDR2 LQKENI. In nucleotides, the CDR3 is TGTGCCAGCTCACCAACGGCAACTAATGAAAAACTGTTTTTT. Its protein product is CASSPTATNEKLFF. Supplemented by reference TRBV18 and TRBJ1-4, the full variable domain reads NAGVMQNPRHLVRRRGQEARLRCSPMKGHSHVYWYRQLPEEGLKFMVYLQKENIIDESGMPKERFSAEFPKEGPSILRIQQVVRGDSAAYFCASSPTATNEKLFFGSGTQLSVL.